One and the same sample provided the 17 T cell receptor beta chains below, sequenced in a study of regulatory T cells in long-lasting Graves disease. Relying on iRepertoire HTBI primers and Arm-PCR of CDR3 regions, the team built TCR beta libraries. TCRdb re-derived calls from the multiplex PCR reads in MiXCR, one entry per CDR3 protein. The sample records about 470,000 distinct CDR3 sequences, about 22% being singletons. The time point: persistent/refractory GD, antithyroid drugs over 5 years with positive TRAb. From PBMCs, RNA was extracted and then used to make the TCR library. Material: peripheral blood mononuclear cells (PBMCs), obtained when the disease was refractory, from a patient treated with antithyroid drugs. The receptor source for this set is a female donor with Graves disease.

A note on this clonotype: A read error is possible here, since a much larger clone lies one base away. The chain employs TRBV7-2 and TRBJ2-5; 9 nucleotides match TRBD2. This CDR3 has 16 residues. Germline CDR1 and CDR2: SGHTA and FQGNSA. The CDR3 reads CASSLRMLAGQETRYF. The CDR3 DNA reads as TGTGCCAGCAGCTTAAGGATGCTAGCGGGGCAAGAGACCCGGTACTTC.

This clonotype turned up a few times. The chain carries TRBV29-1 and TRBJ1-4; D might be TRBD1 (5 bases). Germline V CDR1 and CDR2: SQVTM, ANQGSEA. The CDR3 runs to 13 residues. Trimming shortened V by 6 bases and J by 8 bases, and 16 bases separated the two germline ends. The CDR3, as DNA: TGCAGCGTCGAGATTGAACCAGGGGAAAAACTGTTTTTT. Protein: CSVEIEPGEKLFF.

This clonotype has at least ten counts. This chain links TRBV6-5 with TRBJ1-1, with D uncertain. Germline CDR1 is MNHEY and CDR2 is SVGAGI. The V end was cut by 2 bases, the J end by 6 bases, with 10 bases between. This CDR3 has 13 amino acids. This CDR3 reads CASSYRVIPEAFF. For the CDR3, the DNA is TGTGCCAGCAGTTACAGGGTGATACCTGAAGCTTTCTTT.

Only a few counts were recorded for this clonotype. The chain employs TRBV5-1 and TRBJ2-2; TRBD2 aligns across 9 bases. The trim removed 4 bases at V and 5 bases at J, leaving 6 bases unmatched. This CDR3 is 15 amino acids long. Looked up from germline, CDR1 is SGHRS and CDR2 is YFSETQ. The CDR3 bases are TGCGCCAGCAGCCTGCCTAGCGGGGAAACCGGGGAGCTGTTTTTT. Protein sequence: CASSLPSGETGELFF.

This clonotype occurred a few times. V and J are TRBV6-2 or TRBV6-3 and TRBJ2-4; 10 bases agree with TRBD1. CDR1 and CDR2 from the germline V gene are MNHEY and SVGEGT. The J segment lost 2 bases and the V segment lost 4 bases, leaving 8 bases of the junction unmatched. CDR3 length equals 17 residues. The DNA for the CDR3 is TGTGCCAGCAGTTGGGGGAGGACAGGGGGGCCCAAAAACATTCAGTACTTC. This translates into CASSWGRTGGPKNIQYF.

The rearrangement uses TRBV6-1 and TRBJ2-5; 10 bases line up with TRBD1. Near its end, the DNA agrees better with TRBJ2-1, so the J call may be wrong. The CDR3 is 13 residues long. The V gene's germline CDR1 is MNHNS and CDR2 SASEGT. The CDR3 reads CASSETGGVEQFF. In nucleotides, the CDR3 is TGTGCCAGCAGTGAGACAGGGGGCGTTGAGCAGTTCTTC.

Turning to this clonotype: With a much larger clone just one base away, this may be a read error. Written as DNA, the CDR3 is TGTGCCGGCGAGTGGAAGGCTGAAGGGGGGACCAATCAGCCCCAGCATTTT. This sequence encodes CAGEWKAEGGTNQPQHF. The chain joins TRBV6-1 to TRBJ1-5, with D maybe TRBD1 (6 bases). V was shortened by 11 bases and J by 3 bases, with 26 bases between the two germline ends. Germline lookup yields CDR1 MNHNS and CDR2 SASEGT. This CDR3 is 17 amino acids long.

This clonotype was recorded at least ten times. The chain carries TRBV5-5 and TRBJ1-5; perhaps TRBD1 as D (6 bases). The CDR3 contains 15 residues. Per the germline V gene, CDR1 is SGHKS and CDR2 is YYEKEE (reference sequence). The V and J ends lost 1 base and 7 bases respectively, with 15 bases between them. The CDR3 bases are TGTGCCAGCAGCTTGAACCCGGACAGCGAGCAGCCCCAGCATTTT. Translated, it gives CASSLNPDSEQPQHF.

The gene calls are TRBV4-1 and TRBJ1-2; 9 bases agree with TRBD1. The CDR3 length is 15 residues. The V and J ends lost 3 bases and 2 bases, in that order; junction bases with no gene match: 4. Germline values: CDR1 MGHRA, CDR2 YSYEKL. In nucleotides, the CDR3 is TGCGCCAGCAGCCATCTTGGGACAGGGAACTATGGCTACACCTTC. This translates into CASSHLGTGNYGYTF.

Details on this clonotype: The junction shows a germline mismatch at one end, possibly a read error. The V and J genes are TRBV5-5 and TRBJ1-4, with D hard to call. Germline values: CDR1 SGHKS, CDR2 YYEKEE (reference sequence). The CDR3 has 14 amino acids. The CDR3 here is CANSFETLNDKLFF. The CDR3 DNA is TGTGCCAACAGCTTTGAAACCCTTAATGACAAACTGTTTTTT.

This clonotype was detected ten times or more. This chain uses TRBV20-1 with TRBJ1-1; unclear D gene. Deletions cut 3 bases from V and 3 bases from J, with 14 bases between. This CDR3 is 14 amino acids long. Germline assignment: CDR1 DFQATT and CDR2 SNEGSKA (reference sequence). The DNA of the CDR3 is TGCAGTGCTAGTGGGGTCGGGGAGGACACTGAAGCTTTCTTT. This encodes CSASGVGEDTEAFF.

The sample holds a few counts of this clonotype. The genes are TRBV7-2 and TRBJ2-7; TRBD1 agrees at 8 bases. The CDR3 covers 15 residues. V lost 5 bases and J lost 4; bases outside the gene matches: 10. Germline assignment: CDR1 SGHTA and CDR2 FQGNSA. The CDR3: CASSIDRDRIYEQYF. CDR3 DNA: TGTGCCAGCAGCATCGACCGGGACAGGATATACGAGCAGTACTTC. The full variable domain, completed using reference TRBV7-2 and TRBJ2-7, is GAGVSQSPSNKVTEKGKDVELRCDPISGHTALYWYRQSLGQGLEFLIYFQGNSAPDKSGLPSDRFSAERTGGSVSTLTIQRTQQEDSAVYLCASSIDRDRIYEQYFGPGTRLTVT.

This clonotype was seen many times. CDR3 in DNA: TGTGCCAGCAGTGGCCCGGACTCCCTCAATCAGCCCCAGCATTTT. Amino acids: CASSGPDSLNQPQHF. This chain connects TRBV12-3 or TRBV12-4 to TRBJ1-5; no definite D call. Trimming stripped 5 bases from V and 3 bases from J, with 14 bases between. The CDR3 spans 15 residues.

The V call is TRBV20-1, the J call TRBJ1-4; a weak D match, TRBD1 (6 bases). CDR1 and CDR2 (germline): DFQATT, SNEGSKA (reference sequence). V lost 5 bases and J 6 bases, leaving 19 bases between the germline ends. This CDR3 has 15 amino acids. The CDR3 reads CSAHGKGGADEKLFF. In DNA, the CDR3 is TGCAGTGCTCACGGAAAGGGGGGGGCAGATGAAAAACTGTTTTTT.

This clonotype appeared many times. This chain links TRBV6-2 or TRBV6-3 with TRBJ1-1; D not certain. Germline V gives CDR1 MNHEY, CDR2 SVGEGT. The CDR3 runs to 16 residues. Trimming shortened V by 3 bases and J by 6 bases, and 20 bases separated the two germline ends. CDR3 sequence reads: CASSYFGMEYGAEAFF. The CDR3 DNA reads as TGTGCCAGCAGTTATTTCGGGATGGAGTACGGCGCTGAAGCTTTCTTT.

At least ten counts were recorded for this clonotype. This chain joins TRBV6-2 or TRBV6-3 and TRBJ1-4; the D is unclear. This CDR3 region has 15 residues. V was pared by 0 bases and J by 7 bases, with 12 bases between. CDR1 is MNHEY and CDR2 is SVGEGT in the germline V gene. CDR3 bases: TGTGCCAGCAGTTACTCGACGTGGAGCGGTGAAAAACTGTTTTTT. This codes for CASSYSTWSGEKLFF.

This clonotype has a count of ten or more. The genes are TRBV12-3 or TRBV12-4 and TRBJ1-5, with D unclear. The CDR3 runs to 12 residues. Trimming stripped 6 bases from V and 7 bases from J, with 10 bases between. The CDR3 is CASSPPSQPQHF. The CDR3 region has the DNA TGTGCCAGCAGCCCTCCCTCCCAGCCCCAGCATTTT.